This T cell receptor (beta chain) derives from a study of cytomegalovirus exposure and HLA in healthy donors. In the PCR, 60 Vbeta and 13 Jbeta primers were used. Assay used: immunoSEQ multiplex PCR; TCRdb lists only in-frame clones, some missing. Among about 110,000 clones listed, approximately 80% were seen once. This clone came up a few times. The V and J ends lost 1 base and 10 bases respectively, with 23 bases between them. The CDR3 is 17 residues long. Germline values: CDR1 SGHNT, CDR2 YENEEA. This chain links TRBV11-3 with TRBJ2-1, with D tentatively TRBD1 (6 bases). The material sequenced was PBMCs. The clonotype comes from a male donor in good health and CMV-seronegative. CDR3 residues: CASSLGPRYGSTGEQFF. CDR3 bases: TGTGCCAGCAGCTTAGGCCCGCGGTATGGGTCTACAGGGGAGCAGTTCTTC.